The present TCR beta chain was sequenced within a study of T cell repertoires in cytomegalovirus infection. Study context: Both a matching HLA type and CMV infection were indicated by public TCR beta signatures. Study results and caveats: Identification of carriers of CMV plus the relevant HLA was achieved through cumulative public TCR beta family frequency. Within the response measured ex vivo, HLA-C-restricted CMV-specific TCR beta clonotypes were dominant.

Using its own MiXCR run on the reads, TCRdb lists one record per CDR3 protein. Here the sample spans 150,000 to 200,000 distinct CDR3 sequences, under 30% being singletons. Unmatched junction bases numbered 3, after V lost 1 base and J lost 9 bases. Germline V lookup: CDR1 SGHTA, CDR2 FQGNSA. CDR3 length: 14 residues. This clonotype was counted between two and nine times. Its antigen remains unidentified. The sample consisted of PBMCs. The sequence was collected from a human donor in good health (CMV status not recorded). Some clones in this sample may be carry-over from other donors' samples. This chain links TRBV7-2 with TRBJ1-6, with TRBD1 matching over 7 bases. CDR3 bases: TGTGCCAGCAGCTTAGGGGACAGAGCTTCACCCCTCCACTTT. This translates into CASSLGDRASPLHF.